The present T cell receptor (beta chain) was sequenced within a study of blood T cell repertoires in COVID-19. Study at large: Acute and convalescent COVID-19 samples came from the United States, Italy and Spain. Sources were T cells, B-cell-depleted T cells, or PBMCs; the material itself was cDNA or gDNA.

Methods used by the authors: Amplification of reference gene primers was used by the study to estimate nucleated cell counts. Generated by immunoSEQ multiplex PCR, the TCRdb table keeps only in-frame clones and is missing some. V and J calls and clone size are given by that table; D and trimming were obtained from the DNA. The sample has 400,000 to 500,000 clones, around nine tenths seen once. Trimming took 4 bases from V and 4 from J, leaving 11 bases between them. Germline loops: CDR1 SGHNT, CDR2 YENEEA. The CDR3 totals 13 residues. Cohorts were determined from participant-reported clinical history.

Sequencing was performed on PBMCs or T cells enriched from blood (not recorded which). This clonotype was obtained from a woman younger than 35 who had been exposed to COVID-19. This chain links TRBV11-3 with TRBJ2-7; D gene uncertain. The CDR3 protein is CASSSGETYEQYF. The CDR3 region has the DNA TGTGCCAGCAGCTCCGGAGAAACGTACGAGCAGTACTTC.